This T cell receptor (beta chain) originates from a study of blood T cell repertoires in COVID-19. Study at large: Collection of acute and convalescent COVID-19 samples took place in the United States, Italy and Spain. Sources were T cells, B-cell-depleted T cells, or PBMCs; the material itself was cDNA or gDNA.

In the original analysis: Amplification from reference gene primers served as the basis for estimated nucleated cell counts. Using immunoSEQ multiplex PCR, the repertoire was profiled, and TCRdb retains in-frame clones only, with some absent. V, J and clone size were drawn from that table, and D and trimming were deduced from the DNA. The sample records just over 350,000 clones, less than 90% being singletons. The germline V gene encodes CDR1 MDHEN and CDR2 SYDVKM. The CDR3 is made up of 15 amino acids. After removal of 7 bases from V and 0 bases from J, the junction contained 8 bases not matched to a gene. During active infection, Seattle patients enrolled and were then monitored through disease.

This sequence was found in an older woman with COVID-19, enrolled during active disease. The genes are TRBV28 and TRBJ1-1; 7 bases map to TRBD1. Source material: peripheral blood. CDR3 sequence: CASKLTGTLNTEAFF. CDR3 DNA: TGTGCCAGCAAGCTGACAGGGACCCTGAACACTGAAGCTTTCTTT.